This T cell receptor beta chain was sequenced for a study of blood T cell repertoires in COVID-19. The wider study: Acute-phase and convalescent COVID-19 samples originated in the United States, Italy and Spain. The analysed material was cDNA or gDNA that came from T cells, B-cell-depleted T cells, or PBMCs.

Profiled with immunoSEQ multiplex PCR; TCRdb holds only in-frame clones, not every one. Seen here are some 68,000 clones, about four fifths observed once, and the top ten hold under 30%. The receptor was isolated from a man between 65 and 85 years old with acute or convalescent COVID-19. The sample comprised peripheral blood.

The CDR3 protein is CASSLTLDTQETQYF. CDR3 nucleotide sequence: TGCGCCAGCAGCTTGACTCTGGACACCCAAGAGACCCAGTACTTC. The chain links TRBV5-1 to TRBJ2-5; tentative D call: TRBD1 (5 bases). CDR1 and CDR2 from the germline V gene are SGHRS and YFSETQ. The CDR3 loop spans 15 amino acids. V lost 1 base and J 1 base, leaving 11 bases between the germline ends.